These T cell receptor beta chains were read from a single sample in a study of T cell repertoires in cytomegalovirus infection. TCRdb reprocessed the reads with MiXCR, giving one entry per CDR3 protein. The sample carries about 740,000 distinct CDR3 sequences, 35% to 45% recorded once. The sequenced sample was PBMCs. These receptors originate from a human donor in good health (CMV status not recorded). Some clones in this sample may be carry-over from other donors' samples. CDR3s include the opening cysteine and the closing phenylalanine or tryptophan. A D gene is named only where the DNA matches it firmly. Some rows have no size entry. The others give once, few or many, or a class for an expanded clone.

TRBD1	TRBV19	TRBJ2-2	.	CASKPEGTAPGELFF	TGTGCCAGTAAACCTGAAGGGACAGCTCCCGGGGAGCTGTTTTTT
.	TRBV7-2	TRBJ2-7	.	CASSLVQGLGAEQYF	TGTGCCAGCAGCTTAGTTCAGGGTTTGGGAGCCGAGCAGTACTTC
TRBD2	TRBV23-1	TRBJ2-3	.	CASTPGGDSPPDTQYF	TGCGCCAGCACCCCGGGGGGGGATTCCCCCCCAGATACGCAGTATTTT
TRBD1	TRBV4-1	TRBJ1-6	.	CASSQDRARSPLHF	TGCGCCAGCAGCCAGGACAGGGCTCGGTCACCCCTCCACTTT
.	TRBV7-2	TRBJ1-2	.	CASSLGRGAGGYTF	TGTGCCAGCAGCTTAGGTCGGGGGGCAGGGGGCTACACCTTC
.	TRBV5-3	TRBJ1-6	.	CASSRGGTAYSPLHF	TGTGCCAGCAGCCGAGGAGGGACGGCGTATTCACCCCTCCACTTT
TRBD1	TRBV27	TRBJ2-7	few	CASSASAGTVNYEQYF	TGTGCCAGCAGTGCGAGTGCCGGGACAGTTAACTACGAGCAGTACTTC
.	TRBV12-3/TRBV12-4	TRBJ2-7	.	CASTTGLSYEQYF	TGTGCCAGCACCACAGGGCTTTCCTACGAGCAGTACTTC
.	TRBV7-8	TRBJ1-4	many	CASSLVTEKLFF	TGTGCCAGCAGCTTAGTTACTGAAAAACTGTTTTTT
TRBD1	TRBV7-2	TRBJ1-5	.	CASSFRTGYNQPQHF	TGTGCCAGCAGCTTTAGGACAGGATACAATCAGCCCCAGCATTTT
.	TRBV7-2	TRBJ2-1	.	CASSLAVGHYNEQFF	TGTGCCAGCAGCTTAGCGGTGGGCCATTACAATGAGCAGTTCTTC
.	TRBV11-2	TRBJ2-1	few	CASSLEDSRMLDRRWNEQFF	TGTGCCAGCAGCTTAGAGGACAGTAGGATGTTGGATAGGAGATGGAATGAGCAGTTCTTC
TRBD1	TRBV12-3/TRBV12-4	TRBJ1-2	.	CASRHDRGWDYGYTF	TGTGCCAGCAGACATGACAGGGGCTGGGACTATGGCTACACCTTC
TRBD2	TRBV20-1	TRBJ2-1	many	CSARLAGGPSGEQFF	TGCAGTGCTAGACTCGCGGGAGGGCCCTCCGGTGAGCAGTTCTTC
.	TRBV10-3	TRBJ1-2	.	CAISESGGYTF	TGTGCCATCAGTGAGTCTGGTGGCTACACCTTC
TRBD2	TRBV6-2/TRBV6-3	TRBJ2-7	.	CASRILTSTYEQYF	TGTGCCAGCAGGATCCTGACTAGCACCTACGAGCAGTACTTC
TRBD2	TRBV2	TRBJ2-3	.	CSSSGTSGRYTDTQYF	TGTTCCAGCAGTGGGACTAGCGGGAGGTACACAGATACGCAGTATTTT
.	TRBV28	TRBJ2-1	.	CVSSRQHYNEQFF	TGTGTCAGCAGCCGACAGCATTACAATGAGCAGTTCTTC
TRBD2	TRBV28	TRBJ2-7	.	CASSEGGSRINEQYF	TGTGCCAGCAGCGAGGGCGGGAGCAGGATCAACGAGCAGTACTTC
.	TRBV7-2	TRBJ2-7	few	CASSLAYEYEQYF	TGTGCCAGCAGCTTAGCCTATGAGTACGAGCAGTACTTC
.	TRBV7-2	TRBJ1-5	few	CASSLVGGPNNQPQHF	TGTGCCAGCAGCTTAGTGGGGGGCCCAAACAATCAGCCCCAGCATTTT
TRBD1	TRBV10-3	TRBJ1-1	many	CAISTDQGGNTEAFF	TGTGCCATCAGCACCGACCAGGGGGGGAACACTGAAGCTTTCTTT
.	TRBV27	TRBJ1-6	few	CASSLKGIYNSPLHF	TGTGCCAGCAGCCTTAAAGGAATTTATAATTCACCCCTCCACTTT
.	TRBV12-3/TRBV12-4	TRBJ1-5	few	CASRVTGSNQPQHF	TGTGCCAGCAGGGTTACGGGGAGCAATCAGCCCCAGCATTTT
TRBD1	TRBV7-2	TRBJ1-2	.	CASSSGTARINGYTF	TGTGCCAGCAGCTCAGGGACAGCCAGGATCAATGGCTACACCTTC
.	TRBV20-1	TRBJ2-5	.	CSARDFRRVHETQYF	TGCAGTGCTAGAGATTTTCGCAGGGTGCACGAGACCCAGTACTTC
.	TRBV14	TRBJ2-3	.	CASSQDRISTDTQYF	TGTGCCAGCAGCCAAGATCGTATCAGCACAGATACGCAGTATTTT
.	TRBV19	TRBJ1-4	.	CASSMGRWNEKLFF	TGTGCCAGTAGTATGGGGCGTTGGAATGAAAAACTGTTTTTT
.	TRBV12-3/TRBV12-4	TRBJ1-5	many	CASSLNHGADQPQHF	TGTGCCAGCAGTCTCAACCACGGGGCCGATCAGCCCCAGCATTTT
TRBD1	TRBV12-3/TRBV12-4	TRBJ1-1	few	CASTQRTGTEAFF	TGTGCCAGCACCCAGCGGACAGGGACTGAAGCTTTCTTT
TRBD1	TRBV28	TRBJ2-6	.	CASSPRDRNANVLTF	TGTGCCAGCAGTCCACGGGACAGGAACGCCAACGTCCTGACTTTC
.	TRBV4-1	TRBJ1-6	many	CASSPLGGEALHF	TGCGCCAGCAGCCCCCTTGGGGGTGAAGCCCTCCACTTT
TRBD2	TRBV11-2	TRBJ2-1	.	CASSLGRGGLNEQFF	TGTGCCAGCAGCTTAGGGCGGGGGGGCCTGAATGAGCAGTTCTTC
.	TRBV27	TRBJ2-7	.	CASALRRQIYEQYF	TGTGCCAGCGCCCTTAGGAGACAGATATACGAGCAGTACTTC
.	TRBV27	TRBJ2-1	.	CASTPYNEQFF	TGTGCCAGCACGCCTTACAATGAGCAGTTCTTC
.	TRBV28	TRBJ1-1	few	CASRTLMGGRAFF	TGTGCCAGCAGGACTCTGATGGGTGGGCGGGCTTTCTTT
TRBD1	TRBV6-6	TRBJ2-1	.	CASSWGQGAMNNEQFF	TGTGCCAGCAGTTGGGGACAGGGGGCGATGAACAATGAGCAGTTCTTC
.	TRBV7-2	TRBJ2-7	.	CASSLDPLGGTSYEQYF	TGTGCCAGCAGCTTAGACCCGCTTGGCGGGACCTCCTACGAGCAGTACTTC